These 17 T cell receptor beta chains originate from one sample sequenced in a study of OX40 agonist ivuxolimab in advanced cancers. Assay used: immunoSEQ multiplex PCR; TCRdb lists only in-frame clones, some missing. The data contain around 58,000 clones, around 87% of them singletons. Source: CD4+ or CD8+ T cells sorted from blood, taken in a trial of the OX40 agonist ivuxolimab. These receptor sequences come from an adult with an advanced solid tumor such as melanoma, head and neck, liver or kidney cancer.

Note on this clone: The same CDR3 also results from other DNA sequences found in this sample. V usage is TRBV5-1 and J usage is TRBJ2-7; D assignment may be TRBD1 or TRBD2 (5 bases each). This CDR3 is built from 15 residues. Germline loops: CDR1 SGHRS, CDR2 YFSETQ. V was clipped by 0 bases and J by 2 bases, with 12 bases between them. The CDR3: CASSLGGTATYEQYF. The CDR3 coding sequence is TGCGCCAGCAGCTTGGGGGGGACGGCAACCTACGAGCAGTACTTC.

This clone was observed a single time. The genes are TRBV6-5 and TRBJ2-5; D is perhaps TRBD2 (6 bases). This CDR3 region has 12 residues. Trimming shortened V by 6 bases and J by 3 bases, and 8 bases separated the two germline ends. CDR1 and CDR2 from the germline V gene are MNHEY and SVGAGI. CDR3 residues: CASRGGKETQYF. The DNA for the CDR3 is TGTGCCAGCAGAGGAGGGAAAGAGACCCAGTACTTC.

Only one count was recorded for this clone. The V call is TRBV19, the J call TRBJ2-2, with no clear D. The length of the CDR3 is 12 residues. The V end was cut by 3 bases, the J end by 6 bases, with 5 bases between. Germline CDR1 is LNHDA and CDR2 is SQIVND (reference sequence). CDR3 DNA sequence: TGTGCCAGTAGTATTAGGGCCGGGGAGCTGTTTTTT. Its protein product is CASSIRAGELFF.

The chain uses TRBV29-1 and TRBJ1-1, with a tentative D call TRBD1 (6 bases). V lost 2 bases to trimming and J lost 2 bases, with 9 bases between them. The CDR3 has 13 amino acids. Looked up from germline, CDR1 is SQVTM and CDR2 is ANQGSEA. Written as DNA, the CDR3 is TGCAGCGTTGAAACGGACAGCAACACTGAAGCTTTCTTT. This translates into CSVETDSNTEAFF.

The V call is TRBV5-1, the J call TRBJ2-7; D may be TRBD1 (5 bases). The CDR3 is 14 residues long. The germline V and J ends were trimmed by 5 bases and 0 bases, with 12 bases remaining between them. Germline CDR1 and CDR2: SGHRS and YFSETQ. Here the CDR3 reads CASSEGAGSYEQYF. For the CDR3, the DNA is TGCGCCAGCAGTGAAGGGGCCGGCTCCTACGAGCAGTACTTC.

V gene TRBV27 combines with J gene TRBJ1-1; D unresolved. The CDR3 has 16 amino acids. V was clipped by 3 bases and J by 1 base, with 15 bases between them. Germline V gene data show CDR1 as MNHEY and CDR2 as SMNVEV (reference sequence). CDR3 sequence reads: CASSFNLGSGNTEAFF. The CDR3 nucleotides read TGTGCCAGCAGTTTTAATTTAGGGAGTGGGAACACTGAAGCTTTCTTT.

The chain couples TRBV6-5 to TRBJ2-2; D is perhaps TRBD1 or TRBD2 (5 bases each). The germline V and J ends were trimmed by 2 bases and 1 base, with 8 bases remaining between them. Germline CDR1 MNHEY, CDR2 SVGAGI. The CDR3 sequence is 15 residues long. This chain's CDR3 is CASSYRDVNTGELFF. The CDR3 DNA is TGTGCCAGCAGTTACCGGGACGTGAACACCGGGGAGCTGTTTTTT.

Notes on this clone: At one end the junction does not follow the germline gene, possibly because of a read error. This chain joins TRBV15 and TRBJ2-1; D might be TRBD1 or TRBD2, each matching 5 bases. Germline V lookup: CDR1 LNHNV, CDR2 YYDKDF (reference sequence). This CDR3 region has 15 residues. CDR3 region: CATSRGGGRGNGQFF. CDR3 DNA sequence: TGTGCCACCAGCAGAGGTGGGGGACGGGGCAATGGGCAGTTCTTC.

The chain combines TRBV5-1 with TRBJ2-1; D ambiguous. Germline V lookup: CDR1 SGHRS, CDR2 YFSETQ. V was trimmed by 5 bases and J by 4 bases, leaving 7 bases between them. This CDR3 comprises 12 residues. CDR3 bases: TGCGCCAGCAGAGGTCCTTACAATGAGCAGTTCTTC. Residues: CASRGPYNEQFF. Combining the CDR3 with reference TRBV5-1 and TRBJ2-1 gives the whole variable domain KAGVTQTPRYLIKTRGQQVTLSCSPISGHRSVSWYQQTPGQGLQFLFEYFSETQRNKGNFPGRFSGRQFSNSRSEMNVSTLELGDSALYLCASRGPYNEQFFGPGTRLTVL.

The chain joins TRBV7-9 to TRBJ2-1; TRBD2 matches at 13 bases. The CDR3 spans 15 residues. V was clipped by 5 bases and J by 6 bases; unmatched bases: 4. Looked up from germline, CDR1 is SEHNR and CDR2 is FQNEAQ (reference sequence). The CDR3 protein is CASSLLAGGLNEQFF. The DNA for the CDR3 is TGTGCCAGCAGCCTACTAGCGGGAGGGCTCAATGAGCAGTTCTTC.

This clone was detected a few times. V gene TRBV5-1 combines with J gene TRBJ2-1, with a weak D call TRBD2 (5 bases). V lost 4 bases and J 8 bases, leaving 7 bases between the germline ends. CDR3 length equals 11 residues. CDR1 and CDR2 from the germline V gene are SGHRS and YFSETQ. In DNA, the CDR3 is TGCGCCAGCAGCCCCGGGGATGAGCAGTTCTTC. This codes for CASSPGDEQFF.

This rearrangement joins TRBV5-1 to TRBJ1-3, with TRBD1 identical over 8 bases. Trimming cost V 0 bases and J 4 bases; bases outside gene matches: 3. The CDR3 loop spans 15 amino acids. The germline gives CDR1 SGHRS, CDR2 YFSETQ. The CDR3 loop reads CASSLAGGEGNTIYF. In nucleotides, the CDR3 is TGCGCCAGCAGCTTGGCAGGGGGCGAAGGAAACACCATATATTTT. Full variable domain (rest looked up from reference TRBV5-1 and TRBJ1-3): KAGVTQTPRYLIKTRGQQVTLSCSPISGHRSVSWYQQTPGQGLQFLFEYFSETQRNKGNFPGRFSGRQFSNSRSEMNVSTLELGDSALYLCASSLAGGEGNTIYFGEGSWLTVV.

Comment on this clone: Germline and junction disagree at one end, which may indicate a read error. V usage is TRBV7-9 and J usage is TRBJ2-5, with a possible D match to TRBD2 (7 bases). This CDR3 has 15 amino acids. Germline CDR1 SEHNR, CDR2 FQNEAQ (reference sequence). The CDR3 here is CASSLGGGATEIQYF. The CDR3 nucleotides read TGTGCCAGCAGCTTAGGAGGGGGGGCGACCGAGATCCAGTACTTC.

For this clone: This may be a read error, as it is one base from a much larger clone. The V and J genes are TRBV6-4 and TRBJ1-1, with TRBD1 matching over 10 bases. Germline V gives CDR1 MRHNA, CDR2 SNTAGT. The CDR3 runs to 14 residues. CDR3 loop: CTSDARTGGTEAFF. CDR3 DNA sequence: TGTACCAGCGATGCCCGGACAGGGGGCACTGAAGCTTTCTTT.

This clone was seen a few times. The chain couples TRBV10-2 to TRBJ2-7, with TRBD2 matching over 11 bases. Trimming took 8 bases from V and 3 from J; bases not matched to a gene: 3. Germline CDR1 and CDR2: WSHSY and SAAADI. CDR3 size: 13 residues. The chain's CDR3 is CASLLAGGYEQYF. The CDR3 DNA reads as TGCGCCAGCCTCCTAGCGGGGGGCTACGAGCAGTACTTC.

The gene calls are TRBV7-9 and TRBJ1-1, with D unclear. Germline values: CDR1 SEHNR, CDR2 FQNEAQ (reference sequence). This CDR3 region has 16 residues. Trimming pared 5 bases from V and 1 base from J, leaving 17 bases between. CDR3 region: CASSHPLRRANTEAFF. The CDR3 DNA is TGTGCCAGCAGCCACCCTTTGCGTAGGGCGAACACTGAAGCTTTCTTT.

The rearrangement uses TRBV28 and TRBJ1-4; D uncertain. This CDR3 has 15 amino acids. The germline CDR1 and CDR2 sequences are MDHEN and SYDVKM. Deletions cut 5 bases from V and 4 bases from J, with 14 bases between. The CDR3 region is CASSPLGSGNEKLFF. Here the CDR3 DNA reads TGTGCCAGCAGTCCCCTGGGGTCGGGTAATGAAAAACTGTTTTTT.